This T cell receptor (beta chain) derives from a study of blood T cell repertoires in COVID-19. With V trimmed by 6 bases and J by 0 bases, 12 bases remained unmatched. Germline V lookup: CDR1 SGHTA, CDR2 FQGNSA. The CDR3 sequence is 17 residues long. Clones were read by immunoSEQ multiplex PCR, and TCRdb kept only the in-frame ones, dropping some. Here the sample spans about 61,000 clones, approximately 86% being singletons. The sample was peripheral blood. The chain has TRBV7-2 and TRBJ1-1; 8 bases are a match to TRBD1. The TCR comes from a man aged 70-80 years with acute or convalescent COVID-19. The CDR3 DNA sequence: TGTGCCAGCAGTTTTGGACAGGGTGTCCTCATGAACACTGAAGCTTTCTTT. Its protein is CASSFGQGVLMNTEAFF.